These T cell receptor beta chains were read from a single sample in a study of blood T cell repertoires in COVID-19. Sequenced by immunoSEQ multiplex PCR; TCRdb stores in-frame clones only, minus some. The sample consists of 300,000 to 400,000 clones, more than 75% of them appearing once. The sample taken for sequencing was peripheral blood. The receptors shown here come from a woman between 45 and 65 years old with COVID-19, enrolled during active disease. Both conserved end residues are part of each CDR3. A D gene is named only where the DNA matches it firmly. Clone size is stated in some rows and not others, as once, few, many or a class when expanded.

V	J	D	size	DNA	CDR3
TRBV11-3	TRBJ2-1	NA	few	TGTGCCAGCAGCCGCGCCCGATACAATGAGCAGTTCTTC	CASSRARYNEQFF
TRBV20-1	TRBJ2-7	NA	NA	TGCAGTGCTAGCCTATCCTACGAGCAGTACTTC	CSASLSYEQYF
TRBV21-1	TRBJ1-2	NA	NA	TGTGCCAGCAGCAAAGGCGGAGGGGTTCATCTCATGGGCTACACCTTC	CASSKGGGVHLMGYTF
TRBV7-8	TRBJ1-1	NA	NA	TGTGCCAGCAGCCTCCAGAGGACTGAAGCTTTCTTT	CASSLQRTEAFF
TRBV29-1	TRBJ2-1	TRBD2	NA	TGCAGCGTTATTAGCGGGAACAATGAGCAGTTCTTC	CSVISGNNEQFF
TRBV6-5	TRBJ2-5	NA	NA	TGTGCCAGCAGTTACCTTGGACAGCAAGAGACCCAGTACTTC	CASSYLGQQETQYF
TRBV11-2	TRBJ1-6	NA	NA	TGTGCCAGCAGCTTTTCGACAGCCTATAATTCACCCCTCCACTTT	CASSFSTAYNSPLHF
TRBV11-2	TRBJ1-5	NA	NA	TGTGCCAGCAGCTTAGATGGGCGGGGCAATCAGCCCCAGCATTTT	CASSLDGRGNQPQHF
TRBV3-1/TRBV3-2	TRBJ2-5	NA	once	TGTGCCAGCAGCCAAGAATGGGGAGCCAAGTACTTC	CASSQEWGAKYF
TRBV15	TRBJ2-2	TRBD1	NA	TGTGCCACCAGCAGAGAAGGGACAGGGAACACCGGGGAGCTGTTTTTT	CATSREGTGNTGELFF
TRBV3-1/TRBV3-2	TRBJ2-4	NA	NA	TGTGCCAGCAGCCAAGGGACAGCGGTCTCCAAAAACATTCAGTACTTC	CASSQGTAVSKNIQYF
TRBV11-3	TRBJ1-2	NA	NA	TGTGCCAGCAGCCAAAACCCGGTTCTCCACGCTGGCTACACCTTC	CASSQNPVLHAGYTF
TRBV15	TRBJ1-6	NA	NA	TGTGCCACCACCGAGGGTTATAATTCACCCCTCCACTTT	CATTEGYNSPLHF
TRBV19	TRBJ2-7	TRBD2	many	TGTGCCAGTACCCATACAACGGGGGGGCCGGGGCCCTACGAGCAGTACTTC	CASTHTTGGPGPYEQYF
TRBV4-1	TRBJ2-7	TRBD1	NA	TGCGCCAGCAGCCTGAACAGGGACAGCCGCCCCTACGAGCAGTACTTC	CASSLNRDSRPYEQYF
TRBV6-5	TRBJ1-3	TRBD1	once	TGTGCCAGCAGTCGAAACCGGGACAGGGCGGACACCATATATTTT	CASSRNRDRADTIYF
TRBV14	TRBJ2-7	NA	NA	TGTGCCAGCAGCCAAGATCCCATCCTAAGGGGGATTGACGAGCAGTACTTC	CASSQDPILRGIDEQYF
TRBV28	TRBJ1-2	NA	NA	TGTGCCAGCTCCACGGGGGGCCTTACTTCCAACTATGGCTACACCTTC	CASSTGGLTSNYGYTF
TRBV11-3	TRBJ2-3	TRBD2	NA	TGTGCCAGCAGCTCACAGCGGGATGGGGATACGCAGTATTTT	CASSSQRDGDTQYF
TRBV5-1	TRBJ1-4	NA	NA	TGCGCCAGCAGCTTGGAATCAGGGGTTAATGAAAAACTGTTTTTT	CASSLESGVNEKLFF
TRBV6-5	TRBJ2-7	TRBD2	once	TGTGCCAGCAGTATACTAGCGGCCCCCTACGAGCAGTACTTC	CASSILAAPYEQYF
TRBV3-1/TRBV3-2	TRBJ2-2	NA	NA	TGTGCCAGCAGCCGTCGGCGGGGTGGGGCCACCGGGGAGCTGTTTTTT	CASSRRRGGATGELFF
TRBV6-2/TRBV6-3	TRBJ1-1	TRBD1	NA	TGTGCCAGCAGTTACTCGCCAAACAGGGGGGTGAACACTGAAGCTTTCTTT	CASSYSPNRGVNTEAFF
TRBV28	TRBJ2-4	TRBD2	NA	TGTGCCAGCACCTCAGCTGGCGGGAGGGGAAACATTCAGTACTTC	CASTSAGGRGNIQYF
TRBV5-8	TRBJ1-1	NA	once	TGTGCCAGCAGCATACGACGCCTAGCTATGAACACTGAAGCTTTCTTT	CASSIRRLAMNTEAFF
TRBV9	TRBJ1-5	TRBD1	NA	TGTGCCAGCAGCGGCGACAGGGGGAGTCAGCCCCAGCATTTT	CASSGDRGSQPQHF
TRBV9	TRBJ1-1	TRBD1	NA	TGTGCCAGCAGCGCCTACCTTCCGGGACAGGGTTTTGAAGCTTTCTTT	CASSAYLPGQGFEAFF
TRBV28	TRBJ1-5	TRBD1	NA	TGTGCCAGCAGTTCCCAGCTGACAGGGTCCCAGCATTTT	CASSSQLTGSQHF
TRBV29-1	TRBJ2-5	NA	NA	TGCAGCGTTGGGCGGGCTATGCAAGGCCAGTACTTC	CSVGRAMQGQYF
TRBV5-1	TRBJ1-3	NA	NA	TGCGCCAGCAGACCTATTCCAGGGACTGGAAACACCATATATTTT	CASRPIPGTGNTIYF
TRBV5-1	TRBJ2-3	NA	NA	TGCGCCAGCAGCCCCAGGCGACAGCTCCCCACAGATACGCAGTATTTT	CASSPRRQLPTDTQYF
TRBV7-2	TRBJ1-1	NA	few	TGTGCCAGCAGCCGCCGGGAGAACACTGAAGCTTTCTTT	CASSRRENTEAFF
TRBV24-1	TRBJ2-1	TRBD2	NA	TGTGCCACCAGTGATTTCAGCGGGAGGGGCCCGTTCTTC	CATSDFSGRGPFF
TRBV3-1/TRBV3-2	TRBJ2-3	TRBD2	NA	TGTGCCAGCAGCCAAGATAAATGGGCGGGAGCTTCTAGCACAGATACGCAGTATTTT	CASSQDKWAGASSTDTQYF
TRBV19	TRBJ1-2	NA	NA	TGTGCCAGTAGTATAGGGGGGCAGAACTATGGCTACACCTTC	CASSIGGQNYGYTF
TRBV5-1	TRBJ1-5	TRBD1	NA	TGCGCCAGCAGCTGGGACAGTGCGAGCAATCAGCCCCAGCATTTT	CASSWDSASNQPQHF
TRBV19	TRBJ2-5	TRBD2	once	TGTGCCAGTAGTCCCTTGACTAGCGGAGGCGTGACCCAGTACTTC	CASSPLTSGGVTQYF
TRBV10-1	TRBJ2-1	NA	NA	TGCGCCAGCAGTGAGTCGAGCGGAGACTACAATGAGCAGTTCTTC	CASSESSGDYNEQFF